These 22 T cell receptor beta chains share one sample of origin, sequenced in a study of T cell repertoires in cytomegalovirus infection. In TCRdb, the reads were re-called with MiXCR into one record per CDR3 protein. The table has hundreds of thousands of distinct CDR3 sequences, 20% to 25% seen once. The sequencing sample was made of CD8+ T cells from PBMCs. These receptors all come from a human donor in good health (CMV status not recorded). Some clones in this sample may be carry-over from other donors' samples.

This clonotype was observed many times. This chain joins TRBV19 and TRBJ2-1, with D hard to call. In germline, CDR1 is LNHDA, CDR2 SQIVND (reference sequence). The CDR3 contains 14 residues. V was pared by 5 bases and J by 0 bases, with 8 bases between. DNA for the CDR3: TGTGCCAGTAGTGAGCGTAGCTCCTACAATGAGCAGTTCTTC. It yields the protein CASSERSSYNEQFF.

The chain combines TRBV6-5 with TRBJ2-1, with D possibly TRBD1 on 6 matching bases. The CDR3 runs to 13 residues. Trimming removed 6 bases at V and 7 bases at J, with 13 bases between. Germline V gene data show CDR1 as MNHEY and CDR2 as SVGAGI. The CDR3 DNA is TGTGCCAGCAGAAACCAGGGGTTGAATGAGCAGTTCTTC. Its protein is CASRNQGLNEQFF.

V is TRBV7-6 and J is TRBJ2-5; D is possibly TRBD2 (6 bases). CDR1 SGHVS and CDR2 FNYEAQ come from the germline V gene. The CDR3 runs to 14 residues. V lost 6 bases, J lost 5 bases, and 16 bases lay in between. Written as DNA, the CDR3 is TGTGCCAGCAGACCGACTAGACGGTCGGAGACCCAGTACTTC. Its translation: CASRPTRRSETQYF.

CDR3 bases: TGTGCCCCCCACCTAGCTTTTCCGGGCGACACTGAAGCTTTCTTT. Amino acid sequence: CAPHLAFPGDTEAFF. The chain couples TRBV2 to TRBJ1-1; no clear D gene. Between the trimmed V and J ends, which lost 11 bases and 3 bases, there was a span of 22 bases. The germline V gene has CDR1 SNHLY and CDR2 FYNNEI. This CDR3 region has 15 residues. The full variable domain, completed using reference TRBV2 and TRBJ1-1, is EPEVTQTPSHQVTQMGQEVILRCVPISNHLYFYWYRQILGQKVEFLVSFYNNEISEKSEIFDDQFSVERPDGSNFTLKIRSTKLEDSAMYFCAPHLAFPGDTEAFFGQGTRLTVV.

This clonotype has a count of ten or more. CDR3 in DNA: TGTGCCAGCAGCCGAAGGGGACTAGCGGGGGGGCCGGTCCACAATGAGCAGTTCTTC. Translation: CASSRRGLAGGPVHNEQFF. This rearrangement joins TRBV27 to TRBJ2-1; 16 positions agree with TRBD2. Germline CDR1 reads MNHEY; CDR2 reads SMNVEV (reference sequence). This CDR3 has 19 amino acids. J lost 5 bases, V lost 6 bases, and 13 bases had no gene match.

The chain employs TRBV2 and TRBJ2-3; D is unresolved. The germline V and J ends were trimmed by 1 base and 2 bases, with 7 bases remaining between them. This CDR3 is 14 amino acids long. Germline V gene lookup returns CDR1 SNHLY and CDR2 FYNNEI. CDR3 sequence: CASSEDTNTDTQYF. The CDR3 DNA sequence: TGTGCCAGCAGTGAAGATACCAACACAGATACGCAGTATTTT.

V usage is TRBV20-1 and J usage is TRBJ1-4; D is possibly TRBD1 (5 bases). This CDR3 has 14 amino acids. With 0 bases removed from V and 8 bases from J, the gap between germline ends came to 13 bases. Germline values: CDR1 DFQATT, CDR2 SNEGSKA (reference sequence). CDR3 nucleotides: TGCAGTGCTAGAGATCAGGGCAATCGGGAAAAACTGTTTTTT. This encodes CSARDQGNREKLFF.

At least ten counts were recorded for this clonotype. The rearrangement uses TRBV28 and TRBJ1-5; D is uncertain. Deletions cut 3 bases from V and 8 bases from J, with 2 bases between. The CDR3 runs 10 residues. CDR1 is MDHEN and CDR2 is SYDVKM in the germline V gene. CDR3 DNA sequence: TGTGCCAGCAGTTTCAAGCCCCAGCATTTT. Amino acids: CASSFKPQHF.

This clonotype was detected ten times or more. The chain employs TRBV14 and TRBJ2-3, with a tentative D call TRBD2 (5 bases). The germline gives CDR1 SGHDN, CDR2 FVKESK. CDR3 length equals 17 residues. V lost 0 bases and J lost 1, with 14 bases in between. CDR3 DNA sequence: TGTGCCAGCAGCCAAGATGGCCGCTGGCGGGGCACAGATACGCAGTATTTT. It encodes CASSQDGRWRGTDTQYF.

This clonotype was counted ten times or more. This chain joins TRBV28 and TRBJ2-5; D gene uncertain. The CDR3 length is 14 residues. The germline gives CDR1 MDHEN, CDR2 SYDVKM. V gave up 6 bases and J gave up 2 bases, with 13 bases separating them. CDR3 in amino acids: CASSLFLDQETQYF. Here the CDR3 DNA reads TGTGCCAGCAGCCTCTTCCTCGATCAAGAGACCCAGTACTTC.

The chain uses TRBV20-1 and TRBJ1-1; no definite D call. The CDR3 runs to 13 residues. Germline V gene lookup returns CDR1 DFQATT and CDR2 SNEGSKA (reference sequence). The ends were cut back, 0 bases at V and 1 base at J, with 6 bases in the middle. The DNA for the CDR3 is TGCAGTGCTAGAGATTTGGGGAACACTGAAGCTTTCTTT. The encoded protein is CSARDLGNTEAFF.

In this sample, this clonotype turned up many times. The rearrangement uses TRBV7-9 and TRBJ1-6; TRBD1 aligns across 7 bases. J lost 4 bases, V lost 4 bases, and 4 bases had no gene match. Per the germline V gene, CDR1 is SEHNR and CDR2 is FQNEAQ (reference sequence). The CDR3 sequence is 15 residues long. The CDR3 sequence: CASSSDREYNSPLHF. The CDR3 DNA is TGTGCCAGCAGCTCCGACAGGGAATATAATTCACCCCTCCACTTT.

This clonotype has a count of ten or more. This sequence joins TRBV28 and TRBJ1-2, with D unclear. This CDR3 is built from 18 residues. Germline CDR1 MDHEN, CDR2 SYDVKM. V lost 3 bases and J lost 7, with 27 bases in between. CDR3 coding DNA: TGTGCCAGCAGTTTCGACCAGGCCCCGACTCCCCAGAGAGGTGGCTACACCTTC. Encoded protein: CASSFDQAPTPQRGGYTF.

The chain carries TRBV2 and TRBJ2-7; 9 nucleotides match TRBD1. CDR1 SNHLY and CDR2 FYNNEI come from the germline V gene. Trimming took 3 bases from V and 0 from J; bases not matched to a gene: 6. The CDR3 is 16 residues long. Here the CDR3 DNA reads TGTGCCAGCAGTGAGGGGGACAGGGCGCTCTCCTACGAGCAGTACGTC. Its translation is CASSEGDRALSYEQYV.

J is TRBJ1-6 and V is TRBV13, with 7 bases that match TRBD1. In germline, CDR1 is PRHDT, CDR2 FYEKMQ (reference sequence). CDR3 size: 15 residues. V was pared by 5 bases and J by 7 bases, with 8 bases of the junction left unmatched. The CDR3: CASSIQGSRNSPLHF. The CDR3 bases are TGTGCCAGCAGCATACAGGGGTCGAGGAATTCACCCCTCCACTTT.

The chain combines TRBV4-1 with TRBJ2-7, with 7 positions matching TRBD1. Germline lookup yields CDR1 MGHRA and CDR2 YSYEKL. This CDR3 comprises 18 residues. J gave up 3 bases and V 4 bases, and 18 bases lay outside the gene matches. The CDR3, as DNA: TGCGCCAGCAGCCCTCGAGGAGGCACAGGGGCCACGAACTACGAGCAGTACTTC. Translated: CASSPRGGTGATNYEQYF.

This clonotype appeared a few times. This chain joins TRBV5-6 and TRBJ2-4; D uncertain. This CDR3 has 15 amino acids. V lost 4 bases and J 1 base, leaving 12 bases between the germline ends. Germline V gives CDR1 SGHDT, CDR2 YYEEEE. CDR3 sequence: CASSLTELAKNIQYF. CDR3 nucleotide sequence: TGTGCCAGCAGCCTGACTGAGTTGGCCAAAAACATTCAGTACTTC.

This rearrangement joins TRBV20-1 to TRBJ1-2, with TRBD1 matching over 10 bases. The CDR3 runs to 15 residues. Germline V lookup: CDR1 DFQATT, CDR2 SNEGSKA (reference sequence). Trimming cost V 2 bases and J 4 bases; bases outside gene matches: 7. CDR3 in amino acids: CSARLRDRGIYGYTF. CDR3 DNA: TGCAGTGCTAGACTCCGGGACAGGGGTATCTATGGCTACACCTTC.

This clonotype turned up a few times. This sequence joins TRBV27 and TRBJ2-1; the match to TRBD2 covers 7 bases. This CDR3 comprises 14 residues. Germline V gene lookup returns CDR1 MNHEY and CDR2 SMNVEV (reference sequence). The V segment lost 7 bases and the J segment 7 bases; nucleotides outside the gene matches: 10. The CDR3 protein is CASTTGASGNEQFF. CDR3 nucleotides: TGTGCCAGCACTACCGGGGCTAGCGGAAATGAGCAGTTCTTC.

V is TRBV12-3 or TRBV12-4 and J is TRBJ1-2; a possible D gene is TRBD1 (6 bases). The CDR3 runs to 15 residues. The V gene lost 4 bases and the J gene lost 8 bases, with 20 bases spanning the gap. In nucleotides, the CDR3 is TGTGCCAGCAGTTGGAGGACAGAGAGCCTAGGCGGCTACACCTTC. It encodes CASSWRTESLGGYTF.

The V gene is TRBV29-1, the J gene TRBJ2-2; no reliable D call. The CDR3 sequence is 15 residues long. The ends were cut back, 0 bases at V and 6 bases at J, with 14 bases in the middle. CDR1 SQVTM and CDR2 ANQGSEA come from the germline V gene. CDR3 sequence (DNA): TGCAGCGTTGAAGATTGGCAACATCGACCCGGGGAGCTGTTTTTT. This codes for CSVEDWQHRPGELFF.

The genes are TRBV10-3 and TRBJ2-2, with D maybe TRBD2 (5 bases). Germline assignment: CDR1 ENHRY and CDR2 SYGVKD. The CDR3 runs 13 residues. V was clipped by 7 bases and J by 7 bases, with 13 bases between them. CDR3 in DNA: TGTGCCATCAAGCTGGGCGGACTCGGGGAGCTGTTTTTT. Protein: CAIKLGGLGELFF.